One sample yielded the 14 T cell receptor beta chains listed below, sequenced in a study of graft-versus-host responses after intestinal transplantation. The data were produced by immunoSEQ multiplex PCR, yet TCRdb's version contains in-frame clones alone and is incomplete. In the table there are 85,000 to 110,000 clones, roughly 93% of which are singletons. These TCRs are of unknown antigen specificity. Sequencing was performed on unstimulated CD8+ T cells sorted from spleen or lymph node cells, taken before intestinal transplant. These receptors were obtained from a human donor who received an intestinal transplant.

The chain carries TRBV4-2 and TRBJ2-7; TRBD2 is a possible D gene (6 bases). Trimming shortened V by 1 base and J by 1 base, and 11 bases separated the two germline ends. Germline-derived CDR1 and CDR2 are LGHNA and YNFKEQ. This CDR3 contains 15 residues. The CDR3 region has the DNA TGTGCCAGCAGCCAAGGGGGCGGGAAGTCCTACGAGCAGTACTTC. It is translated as CASSQGGGKSYEQYF.

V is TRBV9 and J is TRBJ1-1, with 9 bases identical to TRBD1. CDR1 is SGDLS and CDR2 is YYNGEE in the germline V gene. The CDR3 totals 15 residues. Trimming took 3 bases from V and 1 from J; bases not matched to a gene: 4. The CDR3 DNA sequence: TGTGCCAGCAGCGGGGGGACAGGGCAGAACACTGAAGCTTTCTTT. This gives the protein CASSGGTGQNTEAFF.

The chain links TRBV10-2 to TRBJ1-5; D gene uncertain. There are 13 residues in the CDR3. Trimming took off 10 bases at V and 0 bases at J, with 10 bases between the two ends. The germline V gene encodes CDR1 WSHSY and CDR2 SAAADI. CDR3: CATTSYSNQPQHF. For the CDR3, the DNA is TGCGCCACCACGTCCTATAGCAATCAGCCCCAGCATTTT.

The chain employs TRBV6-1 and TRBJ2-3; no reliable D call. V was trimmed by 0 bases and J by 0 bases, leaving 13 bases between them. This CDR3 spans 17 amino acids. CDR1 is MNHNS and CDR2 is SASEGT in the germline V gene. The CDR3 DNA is TGTGCCAGCAGTGAAGCGTGGGTAGGCGTTAGCACAGATACGCAGTATTTT. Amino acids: CASSEAWVGVSTDTQYF.

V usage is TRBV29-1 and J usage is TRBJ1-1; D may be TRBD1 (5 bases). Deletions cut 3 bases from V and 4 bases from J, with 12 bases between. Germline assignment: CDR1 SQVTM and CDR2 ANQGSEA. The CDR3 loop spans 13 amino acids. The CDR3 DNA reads TGCAGCGTTGACGGGGGAGTGGGCACTGAAGCTTTCTTT. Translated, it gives CSVDGGVGTEAFF.

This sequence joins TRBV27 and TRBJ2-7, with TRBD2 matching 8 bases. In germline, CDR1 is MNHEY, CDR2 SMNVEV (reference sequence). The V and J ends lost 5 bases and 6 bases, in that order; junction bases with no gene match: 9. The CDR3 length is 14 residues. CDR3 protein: CASSQIGAGGEQYF. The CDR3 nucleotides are TGTGCCAGCAGTCAAATCGGCGCGGGGGGCGAGCAGTACTTC.

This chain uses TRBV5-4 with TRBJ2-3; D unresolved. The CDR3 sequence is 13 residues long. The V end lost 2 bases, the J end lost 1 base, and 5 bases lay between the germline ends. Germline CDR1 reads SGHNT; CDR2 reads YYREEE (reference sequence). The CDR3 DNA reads TGTGCCAGCAGCTTTAGGGGCACAGATACGCAGTATTTT. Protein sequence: CASSFRGTDTQYF.

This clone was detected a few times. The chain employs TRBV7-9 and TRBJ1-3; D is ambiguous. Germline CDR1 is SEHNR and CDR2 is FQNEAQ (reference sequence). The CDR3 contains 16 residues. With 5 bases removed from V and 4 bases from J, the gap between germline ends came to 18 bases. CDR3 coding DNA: TGTGCCAGCAGCCCAGGTTTTGGTGGCGGAGGAAACACCATATATTTT. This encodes CASSPGFGGGGNTIYF.

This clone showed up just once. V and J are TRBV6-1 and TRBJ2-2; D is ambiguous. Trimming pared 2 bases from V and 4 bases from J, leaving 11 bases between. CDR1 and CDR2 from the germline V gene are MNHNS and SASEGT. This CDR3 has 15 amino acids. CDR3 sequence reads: CASSENSYSTGELFF. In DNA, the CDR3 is TGTGCCAGCAGTGAAAACAGCTACTCCACCGGGGAGCTGTTTTTT.

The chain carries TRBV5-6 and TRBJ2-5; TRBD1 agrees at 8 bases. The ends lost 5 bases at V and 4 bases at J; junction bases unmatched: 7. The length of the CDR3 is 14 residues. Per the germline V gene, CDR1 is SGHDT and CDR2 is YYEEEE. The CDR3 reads CASRGRQGLETQYF. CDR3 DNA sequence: TGTGCCAGCAGAGGCCGACAGGGGTTAGAGACCCAGTACTTC. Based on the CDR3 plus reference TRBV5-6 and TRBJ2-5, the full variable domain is DAGVTQSPTHLIKTRGQQVTLRCSPKSGHDTVSWYQQALGQGPQFIFQYYEEEERQRGNFPDRFSGHQFPNYSSELNVNALLLGDSALYLCASRGRQGLETQYFGPGTRLLVL.

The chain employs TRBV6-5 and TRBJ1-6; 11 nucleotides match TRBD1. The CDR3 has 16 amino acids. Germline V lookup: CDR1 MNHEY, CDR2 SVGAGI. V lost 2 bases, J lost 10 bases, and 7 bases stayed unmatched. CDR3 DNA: TGTGCCAGCAGTTACCTGGACAGGGGGCCGAGATCACCCCTCCACTTT. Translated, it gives CASSYLDRGPRSPLHF.

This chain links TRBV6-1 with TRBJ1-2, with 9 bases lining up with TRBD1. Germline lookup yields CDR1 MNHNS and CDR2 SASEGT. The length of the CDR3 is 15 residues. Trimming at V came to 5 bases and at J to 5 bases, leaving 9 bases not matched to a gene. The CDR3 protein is CASSWTGAENYGYTF. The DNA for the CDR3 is TGTGCCAGCAGTTGGACAGGGGCCGAGAATTATGGCTACACCTTC.

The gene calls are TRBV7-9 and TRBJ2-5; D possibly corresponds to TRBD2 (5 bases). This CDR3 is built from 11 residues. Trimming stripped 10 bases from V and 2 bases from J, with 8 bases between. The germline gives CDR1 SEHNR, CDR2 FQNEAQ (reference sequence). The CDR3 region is CATRGQETQYF. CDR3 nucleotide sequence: TGTGCCACCCGCGGGCAAGAGACCCAGTACTTC.

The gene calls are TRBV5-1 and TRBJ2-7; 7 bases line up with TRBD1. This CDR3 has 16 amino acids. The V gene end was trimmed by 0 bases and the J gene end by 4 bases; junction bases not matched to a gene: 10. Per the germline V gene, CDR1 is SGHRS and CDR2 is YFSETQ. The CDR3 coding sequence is TGCGCCAGCAGCTTGGTCCGTCTAGGGGGCGTTTACGAGCAGTACTTC. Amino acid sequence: CASSLVRLGGVYEQYF.